A single sample is the source of the 17 T cell receptor beta chains below, sequenced in a study of Ad26.COV2.S vaccination and SARS-CoV-2 variants. The repertoire was sequenced with immunoSEQ multiplex PCR; TCRdb's copy has only in-frame clones and lacks some. Of nearly 95,000 clones in the sample, more than 70% were seen once. This material consisted of peripheral blood, taken after recovery from COVID-19. These receptors all stem from a human donor who had recovered from COVID-19.

DNA for the CDR3: TGTGCCAGCAGAACCACAGGGGAGAGCTCCTACAATGAGCAGTTCTTC. As protein: CASRTTGESSYNEQFF. This chain joins TRBV28 and TRBJ2-1; 7 positions match TRBD1. CDR1 and CDR2 (germline): MDHEN, SYDVKM. V trimming: 6 bases; J trimming: 0 bases; junction bases outside the gene matches: 8. The CDR3 is 16 amino acids.

This clone was counted between two and nine times. The chain is built from TRBV5-8 and TRBJ2-2; the D gene is possibly TRBD1 (5 bases). The CDR3 has 15 residues. V was shortened by 0 bases and J by 4 bases, with 10 bases between the two germline ends. Germline CDR1 SGHTS, CDR2 YDEGEE. CDR3: CASSLVRAGTGELFF. In DNA form, the CDR3 reads TGTGCCAGCAGCTTGGTCAGGGCTGGCACCGGGGAGCTGTTTTTT.

This chain uses TRBV4-3 with TRBJ2-7; D is perhaps TRBD1 (6 bases). Germline V gives CDR1 LGHNA, CDR2 YSLEER. V shed 4 bases and J shed 2 bases, with 12 bases lying between them. The CDR3 has 14 residues. The CDR3, as DNA: TGCGCCAGCAGCCCCGGGACATGGGCCTACGAGCAGTACTTC. Amino acids: CASSPGTWAYEQYF.

This chain connects TRBV9 to TRBJ1-1, with a possible D match to TRBD1 (6 bases). V lost 2 bases and J lost 0, with 14 bases in between. Germline V gene data show CDR1 as SGDLS and CDR2 as YYNGEE. This CDR3 contains 16 residues. The CDR3 region is CASSVRGDGMNTEAFF. DNA for the CDR3: TGTGCCAGCAGCGTTAGGGGGGATGGGATGAACACTGAAGCTTTCTTT.

The chain combines TRBV5-4 with TRBJ2-1; 7 bases map to TRBD1. V gave up 2 bases and J gave up 8 bases; unmatched junction bases: 7. The CDR3 is 14 amino acids. Germline CDR1 is SGHNT and CDR2 is YYREEE (reference sequence). The CDR3 DNA is TGTGCCAGCAGCTTAGTAGGGGGCTTCGATGAGCAGTTCTTC. Protein product: CASSLVGGFDEQFF.

The chain joins TRBV6-5 to TRBJ2-1; 10 bases match TRBD2. The CDR3 sequence is 16 residues long. With 4 bases clipped from V and 5 bases from J, the junction kept 8 bases outside the gene matches. Germline loops: CDR1 MNHEY, CDR2 SVGAGI. For the CDR3, the DNA is TGTGCCAGCAGTTTTCGGACTAGCGGAGCGAACAATGAGCAGTTCTTC. Protein: CASSFRTSGANNEQFF.

CDR3 loop: CASSRRLAGGLGNEQFF. CDR3 in DNA: TGTGCCAGCAGCCGACGACTAGCGGGAGGGCTGGGCAATGAGCAGTTCTTC. The chain is built from TRBV14 and TRBJ2-1; TRBD2 matches at 14 bases. V was pared by 4 bases and J by 6 bases, with 8 bases of the junction left unmatched. The CDR3 extends over 17 amino acids. Per germline, CDR1 SGHDN and CDR2 FVKESK.

The genes are TRBV7-2 and TRBJ1-2; D possibly corresponds to TRBD1 (6 bases). The CDR3 runs 16 residues. Trimming pared 5 bases from V and 5 bases from J, leaving 21 bases between. Per the germline V gene, CDR1 is SGHTA and CDR2 is FQGNSA. CDR3 residues: CASSGGRGAPSYGYTF. CDR3 coding DNA: TGTGCCAGCAGCGGAGGACGGGGGGCGCCTTCATATGGCTACACCTTC.

The V gene is TRBV6-5, the J gene TRBJ1-1; a weak D match, TRBD1 (6 bases). The CDR3 sequence is 14 residues long. The V and J ends lost 5 bases and 6 bases respectively, with 16 bases between them. Germline CDR1 MNHEY, CDR2 SVGAGI. This chain's CDR3 is CASSPFRTVSEAFF. In DNA form, the CDR3 reads TGTGCCAGCAGTCCCTTCAGGACAGTCTCTGAAGCTTTCTTT.

This sequence joins TRBV7-9 and TRBJ2-7; D possibly matches TRBD1 or TRBD2 (5 bases each). CDR3 length: 12 amino acids. Trimming removed 1 base at V and 6 bases at J, with 7 bases between. From germline, CDR1 is SEHNR and CDR2 FQNEAQ (reference sequence). The CDR3 region is CASSLGGGEQYF. The CDR3 DNA sequence: TGTGCCAGCAGCTTAGGTGGGGGCGAGCAGTACTTC.

A single count supports this clone. The J gene is TRBJ2-5, the V gene TRBV5-1; 9 bases are a match to TRBD1. Per the germline V gene, CDR1 is SGHRS and CDR2 is YFSETQ. V was clipped by 5 bases and J by 5 bases; unmatched bases: 7. This CDR3 is 14 amino acids long. The CDR3 here is CASRARDRVETQYF. CDR3 sequence (DNA): TGCGCCAGCAGGGCCAGGGACAGGGTTGAGACCCAGTACTTC.

J is TRBJ2-1 and V is TRBV4-3; 11 bases match TRBD2. The CDR3 length is 13 residues. After removal of 4 bases from V and 12 bases from J, the junction contained 5 bases not matched to a gene. The germline V gene encodes CDR1 LGHNA and CDR2 YSLEER. The CDR3 spells CASSPGLAVMQFF. For the CDR3, the DNA is TGCGCCAGCAGCCCGGGACTAGCGGTAATGCAGTTCTTC.

This clone was detected a few times. The chain is built from TRBV27 and TRBJ1-5, with 9 positions matching TRBD1. This CDR3 has 17 amino acids. Germline V gene lookup returns CDR1 MNHEY and CDR2 SMNVEV (reference sequence). With 7 bases clipped from V and 1 base from J, the junction kept 11 bases outside the gene matches. CDR3 region: CASTMYGTGISNQPQHF. The CDR3 coding sequence is TGTGCCAGCACTATGTACGGGACAGGGATCAGCAATCAGCCCCAGCATTTT.

V is TRBV7-3 and J is TRBJ2-1; D ambiguous. The germline gives CDR1 SGHTA, CDR2 FQGTGA. Deletions cut 4 bases from V and 8 bases from J, with 6 bases between. The CDR3 consists of 11 residues. CDR3 sequence reads: CASSSLDEQFF. The CDR3 DNA sequence: TGTGCCAGCAGCTCCCTGGATGAGCAGTTCTTC.

The genes are TRBV5-1 and TRBJ2-7; D not resolved. The CDR3 contains 12 residues. The germline V gene has CDR1 SGHRS and CDR2 YFSETQ. V dropped 1 base and J dropped 2 bases, with 4 bases sitting between them. Written as DNA, the CDR3 is TGCGCCAGCAGCTTGACCACCTACGAGCAGTACTTC. Amino acids: CASSLTTYEQYF. The full variable domain, its missing parts supplied by reference TRBV5-1 and TRBJ2-7, is KAGVTQTPRYLIKTRGQQVTLSCSPISGHRSVSWYQQTPGQGLQFLFEYFSETQRNKGNFPGRFSGRQFSNSRSEMNVSTLELGDSALYLCASSLTTYEQYFGPGTRLTVT.

This chain connects TRBV6-4 to TRBJ2-7; D is perhaps TRBD1 (5 bases). The V and J ends lost 3 bases and 2 bases respectively, with 8 bases between them. The V gene's germline CDR1 is MRHNA and CDR2 SNTAGT. CDR3 length: 13 amino acids. CDR3 protein: CASSEGPTYEQYF. The CDR3 bases are TGTGCCAGCAGTGAGGGGCCGACCTACGAGCAGTACTTC.

The J gene is TRBJ2-3, the V gene TRBV13; TRBD2 aligns across 9 bases. CDR1 and CDR2 from the germline V gene are PRHDT and FYEKMQ (reference sequence). The CDR3 sequence is 15 residues long. The junction had 0 bases not matched to a gene; V was cut back by 2 bases and J by 0 bases. Here the CDR3 reads CASSLTSGSTDTQYF. The CDR3 DNA sequence: TGTGCCAGCAGCTTAACTAGCGGGAGCACAGATACGCAGTATTTT. Full variable domain (missing parts from reference TRBV13 and TRBJ2-3): AAGVIQSPRHLIKEKRETATLKCYPIPRHDTVYWYQQGPGQDPQFLISFYEKMQSDKGSIPDRFSAQQFSDYHSELNMSSLELGDSALYFCASSLTSGSTDTQYFGPGTRLTVL.